The entry below describes one TCR beta chain. TCR beta rearrangements were amplified from peripheral blood genomic DNA. CDR3 length: 16 amino acids. Trimming took 4 bases from V and 0 from J; bases not matched to a gene: 8. Germline values: CDR1 MGHRA, CDR2 YSYEKL. Rearranged V-D-J TRB sequences were amplified with a mixed TRB-A/B primer pool. TCRdb reprocessed the multiplex PCR reads via MiXCR and lists one record per CDR3 protein. This sample has fewer than 12,000 distinct CDR3 sequences, with 30% to 40% found just once. This specimen belongs to a study of T cell repertoires in aging, cancer and after chemotherapy.

Sequences were obtained from blood. V gene TRBV4-1 combines with J gene TRBJ2-7; 8 bases match TRBD1. This receptor was obtained from a human donor in good health. The CDR3 region has the DNA TGCGCCAGCAGCCGCTTGACAGGGGATAACTCCTACGAGCAGTACTTC. Translation gives CASSRLTGDNSYEQYF.